Listed below are T cell receptor beta chains from one sample, sequenced in a study of blood T cell repertoires in COVID-19. Libraries were prepared by immunoSEQ multiplex PCR; TCRdb keeps only in-frame clonotypes and omits some of them. The sample carries 130,000 to 150,000 clones, more than 75% recorded once. Sequenced: peripheral blood. All receptors derive from a woman between 65 and 79 years old with COVID-19, enrolled during active disease. The CDR3 runs from the conserved cysteine through the conserved F or W. A D gene is named only where the DNA matches it firmly. The size of a clone is reported for some rows only, either as once, few or many, or as a class for expanded clones.

TRBV24-1,TRBJ2-3,TRBD2,NA,CATSDFSGGTDTQYF,TGTGCCACCAGTGATTTCAGCGGGGGAACAGATACGCAGTATTTT
TRBV9,TRBJ1-3,TRBD1,NA,CASSDGTASGNTIYF,TGTGCCAGCAGCGACGGGACAGCCTCTGGAAACACCATATATTTT
TRBV6-5,TRBJ2-7,TRBD2,NA,CASSYASGANIRGQYF,TGTGCCAGCAGTTACGCTAGCGGGGCAAACATACGAGGGCAGTACTTC
TRBV2,TRBJ2-7,NA,NA,CASSPDSRGEQYF,TGTGCCAGCAGTCCGGACAGCCGCGGGGAGCAGTACTTC
TRBV25-1,TRBJ1-2,NA,NA,CASSVQGGRGYTF,TGTGCCAGCAGTGTGCAGGGAGGGCGCGGCTACACCTTC
TRBV2,TRBJ1-6,NA,NA,CASGPKINSPLHF,TGTGCCAGCGGCCCAAAGATTAATTCACCCCTCCACTTT
TRBV6-1,TRBJ1-2,NA,NA,CASSEGAGDGYTF,TGTGCCAGCAGTGAAGGGGCGGGGGATGGCTACACCTTC
TRBV5-1,TRBJ2-1,NA,NA,CASSGWAGYNEQFF,TGCGCCAGCAGCGGCTGGGCAGGTTACAATGAGCAGTTCTTC
TRBV3-1/TRBV3-2,TRBJ2-7,NA,NA,CASSHRGYEQYF,TGTGCCAGCAGCCACAGGGGCTACGAGCAGTACTTC
TRBV28,TRBJ1-2,TRBD1,NA,CASSGGTGFEGYTF,TGTGCCAGCAGTGGTGGGACAGGGTTTGAGGGCTACACCTTC
TRBV30,TRBJ2-3,TRBD2,NA,CAWGLARF,TGTGCCTGGGGACTAGCCCGTTTT
TRBV19,TRBJ1-1,NA,NA,CASSIGVNTEAFF,TGTGCCAGTAGTATCGGGGTGAACACTGAAGCTTTCTTT
TRBV27,TRBJ1-2,NA,NA,CASSKGVRRGYTF,TGTGCCAGCTCTAAGGGGGTCCGACGAGGCTACACCTTC
TRBV30,TRBJ1-1,NA,once,CAWRMTVNTEAFF,TGTGCCTGGAGAATGACAGTGAACACTGAAGCTTTCTTT
TRBV5-1,TRBJ1-1,NA,NA,CASSLAPGTEAFF,TGCGCCAGCAGCTTGGCCCCGGGCACTGAAGCTTTCTTT
TRBV11-3,TRBJ2-3,TRBD1,NA,CASSLRQGDTQYF,TGTGCCAGCAGCCTAAGACAGGGAGATACGCAGTATTTT
TRBV3-1/TRBV3-2,TRBJ2-7,NA,NA,CASSQDLPRLHEQYF,TGTGCCAGCAGCCAAGATCTCCCCAGATTGCACGAGCAGTACTTC
TRBV6-5,TRBJ1-2,TRBD1,once,CASSYAAGTVYGYTF,TGTGCCAGCAGTTACGCCGCCGGGACAGTATATGGCTACACCTTC
TRBV19,TRBJ1-6,TRBD1,NA,CASSSRTTGQDSPLHF,TGTGCCAGTAGTTCTCGAACGACAGGGCAGGATTCACCCCTCCACTTT
TRBV10-3,TRBJ1-1,NA,NA,CAISEMRVLKMNTEAFF,TGTGCCATCAGTGAAATGAGGGTTCTGAAGATGAACACTGAAGCTTTCTTT
TRBV4-1,TRBJ1-6,NA,NA,CASSQDGYRSPLHF,TGCGCCAGCAGCCAAGACGGGTACCGGTCACCCCTCCACTTT
TRBV27,TRBJ2-1,TRBD2,NA,CASSWGTSGGSLSSYNEQFF,TGTGCCAGCAGTTGGGGGACTAGCGGGGGATCCCTGTCATCCTACAATGAGCAGTTCTTC
TRBV12-3/TRBV12-4,TRBJ1-4,NA,once,CASSLDRRKLFF,TGTGCCAGCAGTTTAGATCGTCGAAAACTGTTTTTT
TRBV25-1,TRBJ2-3,TRBD2,NA,CASSNTLGGGPITDTQYF,TGTGCCAGCAGTAATACCCTAGGCGGGGGGCCGATCACAGATACGCAGTATTTT
TRBV27,TRBJ1-5,TRBD1,NA,CATGTGGSQPQHF,TGTGCCACTGGAACAGGGGGGAGCCAGCCCCAGCATTTT
TRBV12-3/TRBV12-4,TRBJ1-2,TRBD1,NA,CASSTGGNYGYTF,TGTGCCAGCAGTACAGGGGGCAACTATGGCTACACCTTC
TRBV15,TRBJ2-7,TRBD1,NA,CATSREPGQGVSYEQYF,TGTGCCACCAGCAGAGAACCAGGACAGGGAGTGTCCTACGAGCAGTACTTC
TRBV3-1/TRBV3-2,TRBJ1-6,TRBD1,NA,CASGNRDRNSPLHF,TGTGCCAGTGGGAATAGGGACAGAAATTCACCCCTCCACTTT
TRBV6-5,TRBJ1-6,NA,once,CASRDNTYNSPLHF,TGTGCCAGCAGGGACAACACCTATAATTCACCCCTCCACTTT
TRBV25-1,TRBJ2-7,NA,NA,CASSPPVLTPYEQYF,TGTGCCAGCAGTCCACCAGTCCTCACCCCCTACGAGCAGTACTTC
TRBV6-5,TRBJ1-2,TRBD1,NA,CASTYRQGAVGYTF,TGTGCCAGCACCTACCGACAGGGGGCTGTTGGCTACACCTTC
TRBV7-9,TRBJ1-2,TRBD1,NA,CASSAGQGRYTF,TGTGCCAGCAGCGCCGGACAGGGTCGCTACACCTTC
TRBV7-8,TRBJ1-1,NA,few,CASSHQDSEAFF,TGTGCCAGCAGCCACCAGGACAGTGAAGCTTTCTTT
TRBV5-4,TRBJ2-5,TRBD2,NA,CASSPGLARETQYF,TGTGCCAGCAGCCCCGGACTAGCTAGGGAGACCCAGTACTTC
TRBV30,TRBJ1-2,TRBD1,NA,CAWSDWRDSKTYGYTF,TGTGCCTGGAGTGATTGGCGGGACAGCAAGACTTATGGCTACACCTTC
TRBV19,TRBJ1-1,NA,NA,CASSIDWTRDTEAFF,TGTGCCAGTAGTATAGATTGGACTCGAGACACTGAAGCTTTCTTT
TRBV7-2,TRBJ1-2,TRBD1,NA,CASSRTGGVYGYTF,TGTGCCAGCAGCCGGACAGGGGGCGTCTATGGCTACACCTTC